The T cell receptor (beta chain) under discussion was sequenced for a study of control samples from healthy donors and cancer patients. This clone was recorded a few times. Only in-frame clones appear in the TCRdb table, and some are missing; sequencing was by immunoSEQ multiplex PCR. Of 150,000 to 200,000 clones listed, approximately 94% are singletons. The material sequenced was blood. The clonotype originates from a man aged 25 to 40 in good health.

This CDR3 is CSATTAGGYTF. The CDR3 nucleotides read TGCAGTGCGACGACGGCTGGCGGCTACACCTTC. The V gene is TRBV20-1, the J gene TRBJ1-2; unclear D gene. Per germline, CDR1 DFQATT and CDR2 SNEGSKA (reference sequence). The CDR3 has 11 residues. Trimming shortened V by 6 bases and J by 8 bases, and 13 bases separated the two germline ends.